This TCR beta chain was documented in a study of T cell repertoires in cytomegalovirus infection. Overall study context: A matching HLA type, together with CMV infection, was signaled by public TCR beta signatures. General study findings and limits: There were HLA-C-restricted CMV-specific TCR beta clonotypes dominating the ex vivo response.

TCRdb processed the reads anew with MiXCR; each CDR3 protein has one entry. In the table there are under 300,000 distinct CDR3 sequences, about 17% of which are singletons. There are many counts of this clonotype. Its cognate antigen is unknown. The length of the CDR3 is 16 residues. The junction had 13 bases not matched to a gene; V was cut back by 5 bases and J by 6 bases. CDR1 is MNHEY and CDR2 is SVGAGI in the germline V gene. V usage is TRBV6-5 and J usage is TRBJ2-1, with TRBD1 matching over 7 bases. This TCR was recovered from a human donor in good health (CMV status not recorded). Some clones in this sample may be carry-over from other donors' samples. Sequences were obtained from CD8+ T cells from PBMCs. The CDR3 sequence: CASSLGRQGHINEQFF. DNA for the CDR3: TGTGCCAGCAGTCTCGGCAGACAGGGCCATATCAATGAGCAGTTCTTC.